This T cell receptor (beta chain) comes out of a study of OX40 agonist ivuxolimab in advanced cancers. Study in general: Intravenous ivuxolimab at 0.01 to 10 mg/kg was given to patients every 2 weeks. Partial responses were achieved by three patients: one hepatocellular carcinoma, two cutaneous melanoma.

Repertoires were generated with immunoSEQ multiplex PCR, while TCRdb's copy carries only in-frame clones and drops some. The sample lists 60,000 to 70,000 clones; 75% to 90% were seen once. For this clone: Its antigen is not identified.

Study-wide findings and caveats: The CD4+ and CD8+ T cells in the blood had expanded clonally by week 6 at 0.1 to 3.0 mg/kg.

The sequence derives from an adult with an advanced solid tumor such as melanoma, head and neck, liver or kidney cancer. The material sequenced was CD4+ or CD8+ T cells sorted from blood, taken in a trial of the OX40 agonist ivuxolimab.

The CDR3 DNA sequence: TGTGCCAGCAGCTCTAGGACAGGGAGGACCACTGAAGCTTTCTTT. The encoded protein is CASSSRTGRTTEAFF. This rearrangement joins TRBV5-4 to TRBJ1-1; 8 bases align to TRBD1. The germline V gene has CDR1 SGHNT and CDR2 YYREEE (reference sequence). Trimming took 3 bases from V and 4 from J; bases not matched to a gene: 8. This CDR3 is 15 amino acids long.